The 2 T cell receptor beta chains presented below share a single source sample, sequenced in a study of blood T cell repertoires in COVID-19. Some clones are missing from TCRdb's copy, which holds only in-frame ones; the method was immunoSEQ multiplex PCR. The data hold around 150,000 clones, with approximately 90% observed a single time. The specimen was peripheral blood. These receptors all stem from a human donor with COVID-19, enrolled during active disease. The donor label of this sample is uncertain.

The V call is TRBV9, the J call TRBJ2-4; possible D gene TRBD1, 6 bases. Germline lookup yields CDR1 SGDLS and CDR2 YYNGEE. V was trimmed by 0 bases and J by 7 bases, leaving 11 bases between them. The CDR3 loop spans 14 amino acids. CDR3 residues: CASSVGAGENIQYF. For the CDR3, the DNA is TGTGCCAGCAGCGTAGGCGCAGGGGAGAACATTCAGTACTTC.

The V gene is TRBV19, the J gene TRBJ2-2; a possible D gene is TRBD1 (6 bases). This CDR3 contains 13 residues. Deletions cut 5 bases from V and 6 bases from J, with 10 bases between. Germline CDR1 reads LNHDA; CDR2 reads SQIVND (reference sequence). The CDR3 nucleotides are TGTGCCAGTAGTGTTGACAGGTCCGGGGAGCTGTTTTTT. This codes for CASSVDRSGELFF.